A selection of T cell receptor beta chains follows, all from one sample in a study of blood T cells in healthy people across ages. TCRdb processed the 5' RACE reads anew with MiXCR; each CDR3 protein has one entry. The table shows some 1,800,000 distinct CDR3 sequences, with about two fifths occurring only once. Sequenced material: blood. Source of these receptors: a human donor in good health. The conserved cysteine and the conserved F or W are not part of the CDR3 here. D genes are given only for firm matches.

>-|TRBV18|TRBJ2-7
ASSPPMGAAYEQY
>TRBD1|TRBV20-1|TRBJ1-2
SAQSEGQGYGYT
>-|TRBV27|TRBJ2-3
ASSLLARRGADTQY
>-|TRBV28|TRBJ2-1
ASSPAGPGYNEQF
>-|TRBV7-6|TRBJ2-3
ASSFRGVVADTQY
>TRBD1|TRBV4-2|TRBJ2-3
ASSQEPGGMRTDTQY
>-|TRBV7-2|TRBJ1-2
ASSRPTGIYGYT
>-|TRBV6-1|TRBJ1-1
ASSEEGTNTEAF
>TRBD1|TRBV2|TRBJ1-5
ASSGDRDFVLQPQH
>TRBD2|TRBV12-3/TRBV12-4|TRBJ2-1
ASSLLAGLLRNEQF
>TRBD2|TRBV7-9|TRBJ2-1
ASSSQGPKRGRGEQF
>TRBD2|TRBV7-8|TRBJ2-7
ASSLAWTSGGIYEQY
>TRBD1|TRBV7-6|TRBJ2-7
ASSLTGTGEARSYEQY
>-|TRBV12-3/TRBV12-4|TRBJ2-4
ASSLASITIQY